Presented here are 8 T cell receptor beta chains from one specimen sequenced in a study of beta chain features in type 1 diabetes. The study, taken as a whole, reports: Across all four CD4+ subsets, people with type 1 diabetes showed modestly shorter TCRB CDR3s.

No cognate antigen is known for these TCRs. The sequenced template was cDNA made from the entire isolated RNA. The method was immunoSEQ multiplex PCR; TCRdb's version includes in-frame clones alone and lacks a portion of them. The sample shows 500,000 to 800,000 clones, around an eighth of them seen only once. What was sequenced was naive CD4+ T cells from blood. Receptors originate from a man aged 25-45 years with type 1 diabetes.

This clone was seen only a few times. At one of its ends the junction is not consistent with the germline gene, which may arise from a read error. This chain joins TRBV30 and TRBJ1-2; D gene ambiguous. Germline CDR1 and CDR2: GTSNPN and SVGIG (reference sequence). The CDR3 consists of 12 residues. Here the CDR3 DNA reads TGTGCCTGGAGTGTACAAGGCAGGCCAGACTCCTTC. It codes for CAWSVQGRPDSF.

The CDR3 spells CASSSQGAAKNIQYF. CDR3 DNA sequence: TGTGCCAGCAGCTCCCAGGGGGCGGCCAAAAACATTCAGTACTTC. The V call is TRBV6-6, the J call TRBJ2-4; 8 nucleotides line up with TRBD1. The CDR3 sequence is 15 residues long. The trim removed 6 bases at V and 1 base at J, leaving 5 bases unmatched. Germline V gene sequence: CDR1 MNHNY, CDR2 SVGAGI (reference sequence).

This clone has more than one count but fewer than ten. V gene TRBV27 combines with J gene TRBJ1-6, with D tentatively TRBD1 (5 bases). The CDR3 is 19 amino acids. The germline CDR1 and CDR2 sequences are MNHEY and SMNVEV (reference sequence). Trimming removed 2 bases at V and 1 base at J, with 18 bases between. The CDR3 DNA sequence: TGTGCCAGCAGTTTAACCCCCCGCCCGGGGCTGTCCTATAATTCACCCCTCCACTTT. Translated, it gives CASSLTPRPGLSYNSPLHF.

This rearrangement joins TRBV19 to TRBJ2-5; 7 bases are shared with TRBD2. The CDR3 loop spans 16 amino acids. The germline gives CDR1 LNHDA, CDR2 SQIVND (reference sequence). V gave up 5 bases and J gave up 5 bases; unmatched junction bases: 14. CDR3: CASSPGAGDYRETQYF. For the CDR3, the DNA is TGTGCCAGTAGTCCCGGTGCGGGGGACTACCGGGAGACCCAGTACTTC.

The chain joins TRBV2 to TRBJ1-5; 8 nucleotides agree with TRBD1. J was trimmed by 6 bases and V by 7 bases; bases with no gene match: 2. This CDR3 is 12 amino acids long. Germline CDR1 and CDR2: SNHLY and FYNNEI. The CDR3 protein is CASTDRGQPQHF. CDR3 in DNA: TGTGCCAGCACTGACAGGGGTCAGCCCCAGCATTTT.

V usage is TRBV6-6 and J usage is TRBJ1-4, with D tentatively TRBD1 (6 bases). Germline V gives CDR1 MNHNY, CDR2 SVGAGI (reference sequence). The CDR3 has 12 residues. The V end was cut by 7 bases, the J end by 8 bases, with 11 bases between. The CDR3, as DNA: TGTGCCAGCACTCTCAGGGGAGAAAAACTGTTTTTT. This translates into CASTLRGEKLFF.

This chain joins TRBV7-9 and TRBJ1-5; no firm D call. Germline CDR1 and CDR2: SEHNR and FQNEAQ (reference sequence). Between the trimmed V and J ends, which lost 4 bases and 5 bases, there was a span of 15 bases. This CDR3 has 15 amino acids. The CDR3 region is CASSYGPGYDQPQHF. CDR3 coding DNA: TGTGCCAGCAGCTACGGACCGGGCTACGATCAGCCCCAGCATTTT.

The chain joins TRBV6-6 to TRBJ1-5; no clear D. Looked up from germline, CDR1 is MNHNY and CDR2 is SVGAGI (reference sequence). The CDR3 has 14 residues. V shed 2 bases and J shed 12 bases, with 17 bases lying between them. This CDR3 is CASSYDTLLWLQHF. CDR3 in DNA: TGTGCCAGCAGTTACGATACACTTCTGTGGCTCCAGCATTTT.